These 6 T cell receptor beta chains share one sample of origin, sequenced in a study of cytomegalovirus exposure and HLA in healthy donors. Primers: 60 Vbeta forward and 13 Jbeta reverse. Using immunoSEQ multiplex PCR, the repertoire was profiled, and TCRdb retains in-frame clones only, with some absent. Seen here are 130,000 to 150,000 clones, 80% observed once, and the top ten hold roughly 4.7%. Sequences were obtained from PBMCs. The origin of the receptors is a man aged 35-49 years in good health and CMV-seronegative.

This rearrangement joins TRBV13 to TRBJ2-3; 7 nucleotides agree with TRBD2. CDR3 length: 16 amino acids. Germline CDR1 and CDR2: PRHDT and FYEKMQ (reference sequence). The junction had 7 bases not matched to a gene; V was cut back by 4 bases and J by 0 bases. The CDR3 here is CASSSPTGGSTDTQYF. The CDR3 coding sequence is TGTGCCAGCAGCTCCCCCACGGGGGGAAGCACAGATACGCAGTATTTT.

The J gene is TRBJ1-6, the V gene TRBV7-9; D is ambiguous. The germline CDR1 and CDR2 sequences are SEHNR and FQNEAQ (reference sequence). V lost 0 bases and J 7 bases, leaving 7 bases between the germline ends. The CDR3 sequence is 14 residues long. The CDR3 reads CASSLAGSNSPLHF. CDR3 nucleotides: TGTGCCAGCAGCTTAGCCGGTTCGAATTCACCCCTCCACTTT. The whole variable domain, filled in from reference TRBV7-9 and TRBJ1-6, reads DTGVSQNPRHKITKRGQNVTFRCDPISEHNRLYWYRQTLGQGPEFLTYFQNEAQLEKSRLLSDRFSAERPKGSFSTLEIQRTEQGDSAMYLCASSLAGSNSPLHFGNGTRLTVT.

This chain connects TRBV19 to TRBJ1-3; 7 bases fit TRBD1. Germline values: CDR1 LNHDA, CDR2 SQIVND (reference sequence). The CDR3 totals 15 residues. Unmatched junction bases numbered 9, after V lost 3 bases and J lost 7 bases. The DNA for the CDR3 is TGTGCCAGTAGTATTGGGAACAGGGGCTCGAACACCATATATTTT. Translating gives CASSIGNRGSNTIYF.

V and J are TRBV9 and TRBJ1-1; 9 bases match TRBD1. The germline V gene has CDR1 SGDLS and CDR2 YYNGEE. The junction had 6 bases not matched to a gene; V was cut back by 4 bases and J by 2 bases. The CDR3 loop spans 15 amino acids. In DNA form, the CDR3 reads TGTGCCAGCAGCAACCGGGACAGGGTAAACACTGAAGCTTTCTTT. Translating gives CASSNRDRVNTEAFF.

In its sample, this clone was seen once. A junction boundary mismatches the germline segment, possibly from a read error. This sequence joins TRBV7-7 and TRBJ2-1, with 8 bases fitting TRBD2. The CDR3 runs to 13 residues. Germline V lookup: CDR1 SSHAT, CDR2 FNYEAQ (reference sequence). CDR3: CASSFPGGGEQFF. The CDR3 DNA is TGTGCTAGCAGCTTTCCCGGGGGGGGTGAGCAGTTCTTC.

The chain links TRBV25-1 to TRBJ2-7; D is undetermined. Germline lookup yields CDR1 MGHDK and CDR2 SYGVNS. The V end was cut by 5 bases, the J end by 1 base, with 3 bases between. This CDR3 region has 11 residues. CDR3 loop: CASSLSYEQYF. The CDR3 DNA follows: TGTGCCAGCAGTCTGTCCTACGAGCAGTACTTC.